This entry features one T cell receptor beta chain sequence. This CDR3 is 17 amino acids long. Losses at the gene ends were 4 bases for V and 1 base for J; bases not matched to a gene: 10. Germline CDR1 reads LGHNA; CDR2 reads YSLEER. This entry belongs to a study of blood T cells in healthy people across ages. Total RNA extraction produced at least 6 micrograms (per sample) for the study. The authors ran a second PCR of about 7 to 12 cycles using a sample-barcoded 5' primer and a J-beta primer mix. TCRdb reprocessed the 5' RACE reads with MiXCR, giving one entry per CDR3 protein. The sample contains roughly 1.5 million distinct CDR3 sequences, less than 45% of which appear only once.

This chain joins TRBV4-3 and TRBJ2-7; TRBD2 matches at 10 bases. Sequencing input: blood. The sequence was obtained from a woman aged 18-35 years in good health. In DNA, the CDR3 is TGCGCCAGCAGCCGAGACTTCACTAGCGGGGCATCCTACGAGCAGTACTTC. Protein: CASSRDFTSGASYEQYF.